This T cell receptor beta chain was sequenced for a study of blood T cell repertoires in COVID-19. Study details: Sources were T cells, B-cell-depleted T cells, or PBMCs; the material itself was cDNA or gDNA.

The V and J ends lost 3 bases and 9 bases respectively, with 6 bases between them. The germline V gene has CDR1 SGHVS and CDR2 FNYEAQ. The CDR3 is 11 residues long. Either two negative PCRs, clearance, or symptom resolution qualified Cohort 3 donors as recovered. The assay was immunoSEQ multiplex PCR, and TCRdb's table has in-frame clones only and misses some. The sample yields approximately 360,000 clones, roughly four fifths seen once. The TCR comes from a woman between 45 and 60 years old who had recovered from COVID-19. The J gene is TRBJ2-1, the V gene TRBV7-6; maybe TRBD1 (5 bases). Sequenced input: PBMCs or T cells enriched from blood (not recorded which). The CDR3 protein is CASSLGREQFF. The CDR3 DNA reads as TGTGCCAGCAGCTTGGGGCGTGAGCAGTTCTTC.